A single sample gave rise to the 15 T cell receptor beta chains below, sequenced in a study of monozygotic twins with inflammatory bowel disease. TCRdb reanalyzed the 5' RACE reads, giving one entry per CDR3 protein sequence and no DNA. This sample's table has approximately 210,000 distinct CDR3 sequences. The specimen was blood. The receptor source for this set is a human donor with ulcerative colitis or Crohn's disease, or a healthy co-twin of an affected twin (not recorded which).

The V call is TRBV20-1, the J call TRBJ1-5. This CDR3 is 14 amino acids long. Germline V gives CDR1 DFQATT, CDR2 SNEGSKA (reference sequence). This chain's CDR3 is CSASKEYSNQPQHF.

This sequence joins TRBV10-3 and TRBJ2-3. CDR3 length: 12 residues. Germline V CDR1 and CDR2: ENHRY, SYGVKD. The CDR3 protein is CAILRETDTQYF.

The chain links TRBV4-3 to TRBJ2-1; the D gene TCRdb calls, TRBD2, cannot be checked with no DNA. The CDR3 is 16 amino acids. From germline, CDR1 is LGHNA and CDR2 YSLEER. This CDR3 is CASSQEGLAAYTEQFF.

The chain carries TRBV2 and TRBJ1-2; without DNA, the TCRdb call of TRBD1 cannot be checked. CDR1 and CDR2 from the germline V gene are SNHLY and FYNNEI. The CDR3 runs to 11 residues. CDR3 residues: CATQGNYGYTF.

The rearrangement uses TRBV20-1 and TRBJ2-3; TCRdb outputs TRBD1, but without DNA this stays unchecked. Germline CDR1 is DFQATT and CDR2 is SNEGSKA (reference sequence). The CDR3 spans 14 residues. CDR3 amino acids: CSASMGQGRDTQYF.

This CDR3 is CASSQDRLAGQAGELFF. The gene calls are TRBV4-1 and TRBJ2-2; TCRdb selects TRBD2, and the lack of DNA leaves this call unchecked. Germline V lookup: CDR1 MGHRA, CDR2 YSYEKL. This CDR3 is 17 amino acids long.

The chain couples TRBV4-1 to TRBJ2-1. Germline V gene lookup returns CDR1 MGHRA and CDR2 YSYEKL. This CDR3 comprises 15 residues. The CDR3 loop reads CASSTAGSSYNEQFF.

The V and J genes are TRBV27 and TRBJ2-7; the TCRdb call, TRBD2, lacks DNA for checking. The CDR3 has 16 amino acids. Germline V gene data show CDR1 as MNHEY and CDR2 as SMNVEV (reference sequence). CDR3 amino acids: CASSLWGTSGSYEQYF.

The chain combines TRBV20-1 with TRBJ2-5; absent DNA, TCRdb's TRBD2 call cannot be checked. Per the germline V gene, CDR1 is DFQATT and CDR2 is SNEGSKA (reference sequence). The CDR3 sequence is 13 residues long. The CDR3 region is CSARGDLGVRENF.

The rearrangement uses TRBV11-2 and TRBJ2-5. The CDR3 contains 13 residues. Germline CDR1 reads SGHAT; CDR2 reads FQNNGV. The CDR3 protein is CASSLSAQETQYF.

The chain uses TRBV30 and TRBJ2-1; TCRdb picks TRBD1, but there is no DNA to check that call. The CDR3 contains 13 residues. Germline-derived CDR1 and CDR2 are GTSNPN and SVGIG (reference sequence). CDR3 loop: CAWSRGTVGEQFF.

This sequence joins TRBV10-3 and TRBJ1-2; TCRdb picks TRBD1, but there is no DNA to check that call. The CDR3 has 14 amino acids. CDR1 is ENHRY, CDR2 SYGVKD, per germline. The CDR3 sequence: CAIRRTGERDGYTF.

The chain is built from TRBV7-9 and TRBJ2-1; without DNA, the TCRdb call of TRBD1 cannot be checked. The V gene's germline CDR1 is SEHNR and CDR2 FQNEAQ (reference sequence). The CDR3 is 13 residues long. The CDR3 is CASSLEGGNEQFF.

This sequence joins TRBV6-2 or TRBV6-3 and TRBJ1-1. The germline gives CDR1 MNHEY, CDR2 SVGEGT. CDR3 length: 14 residues. The CDR3: CASSYPSMDTEAFF.

V and J are TRBV7-8 and TRBJ2-7; as DNA is missing, the TRBD2 call by TCRdb cannot be tested. The germline V gene encodes CDR1 SGHVS and CDR2 FQNEAQ. This CDR3 region has 15 residues. The CDR3 sequence: CASSSQLGPSYEQYF. Drawing the rest from reference TRBV7-8 and TRBJ2-7, the complete variable domain is GAGVSQSPRYKVAKRGQDVALRCDPISGHVSLFWYQQALGQGPEFLTYFQNEAQLDKSGLPSDRFFAERPEGSVSTLKIQRTQQEDSAVYLCASSSQLGPSYEQYFGPGTRLTVT.